This T cell receptor (beta chain) was recovered during a study of cytomegalovirus exposure and HLA in healthy donors. CDR3 length: 13 amino acids. Losses at the gene ends were 5 bases for V and 5 bases for J; bases not matched to a gene: 4. Germline CDR1 SGHVS, CDR2 FNYEAQ. This clone has a handful of counts. This PCR relied on a set of 60 Vbeta primers and 13 Jbeta primers. Produced via immunoSEQ multiplex PCR; TCRdb's table is partial and in-frame only. The sample has some 150,000 clones, about three quarters seen once. The clonotype comes from a woman aged 30 to 39 in good health and CMV-seronegative. The rearrangement joins TRBV7-6 to TRBJ2-5; 8 nucleotides align to TRBD1. Sequencing was done on a sample of PBMCs. The CDR3 region has the DNA TGTGCCAGCAGCAAGGGACAGGTTGAGACCCAGTACTTC. This codes for CASSKGQVETQYF.